This is a list of T cell receptor beta chains from one sample in a study of blood T cell repertoires in COVID-19. Measured with immunoSEQ multiplex PCR; TCRdb has only the in-frame clones, and not every one. Seen here are more than 85,000 clones, around 80% observed once, and the top ten hold roughly 24%. Specimen: peripheral blood. The receptors stem from a man in his 70s with acute or convalescent COVID-19. Both conserved end residues are part of each CDR3.

TRBJ2-3	TRBV7-2	CASSLSYPGQGADTQYF
TRBJ2-2	TRBV24-1	CAIARGTGELFF
TRBJ2-3	TRBV28	CASHRRSLTDTQYF
TRBJ2-3	TRBV24-1	CATSDLSPRTSGSTDTQYF
TRBJ2-5	TRBV2	CASSENAEETQYF
TRBJ1-3	TRBV5-5	CASSLEGTGLDTIYF
TRBJ1-6	TRBV28	CASKGRSSYNSPLHF
TRBJ2-3	TRBV4-3	CASSQEAGGIDTQYF
TRBJ2-7	TRBV18	CASSPTGGPIYEQYF
TRBJ1-2	TRBV6-6	CASSPNRGTGPSRNYGYTF
TRBJ2-1	TRBV29-1	CSVRLAGYEQFF
TRBJ2-3	TRBV29-1	CSVQLKEGSTDTQYF
TRBJ1-3	TRBV11-2	CASSDWSSGNTIYF
TRBJ1-1	TRBV3-1/TRBV3-2	CASSQVEEGRTEAFF
TRBJ2-3	TRBV24-1	CATSGPYREGSDTQYF
TRBJ2-7	TRBV5-4	CASSLGQGYYEQYF
TRBJ1-2	TRBV9	CASSVGWGHGYTF
TRBJ2-1	TRBV2	CASSVPGTAYNEQFF
TRBJ1-2	TRBV10-3	CAISQGISYGYTF
TRBJ2-5	TRBV19	CASSIRSGTFQETQYF
TRBJ2-1	TRBV5-4	CASSSGLAGMNEQFF
TRBJ1-2	TRBV15	CATSRDLGSANYGYTF
TRBJ2-7	TRBV20-1	CSALAPYEQYF
TRBJ2-5	TRBV5-1	CASSGQQETQYF
TRBJ2-3	TRBV7-2	CASSLGTSGRRRGNTQYF
TRBJ2-7	TRBV20-1	CSAPGTGAQYF
TRBJ2-1	TRBV3-1/TRBV3-2	CASSRQGTSGMEQFF